This record covers a single T cell receptor (beta chain). Despite likely unrecorded immune exposures, the donors were nominally healthy at the time of sampling. CDR1 is MDHEN, CDR2 SYDVKM, per germline. The CDR3 spans 19 residues. With 3 bases clipped from V and 0 bases from J, the junction kept 11 bases outside the gene matches. This entry belongs to a study of cytomegalovirus exposure and HLA in healthy donors. PCR employed 60 Vbeta and 13 Jbeta primers. Measured with immunoSEQ multiplex PCR; TCRdb has only the in-frame clones, and not every one. Here the sample spans under 200,000 clones, less than 90% being singletons.

This TCR derives from a boy younger than 10 in good health and CMV-seronegative. This chain joins TRBV28 and TRBJ2-6, with TRBD2 matching 7 bases. Input material: PBMCs. Here the CDR3 reads CASSFLGEGQFSGANVLTF. CDR3 nucleotide sequence: TGTGCCAGCAGTTTTTTGGGGGAGGGCCAATTCTCTGGGGCCAACGTCCTGACTTTC.